The 21 T cell receptor beta chains below come from one sample, sequenced in a study of cytomegalovirus exposure and HLA in healthy donors (dated by TCRdb to 2017 to 2019). Libraries were constructed by the immunoSEQ multiplex PCR assay. For the multiplex PCR, a mixture combining 60 forward primers for TCR Vbeta segments and 13 reverse primers for TCR Jbeta segments was used. The source is immuneACCESS, and TCRdb retained only in-frame sequences with V and J called. Part of the clones is not carried over; for the studies checked, unresolved V genes explain less than half of this, and the remainder is unexplained. For this sample there are fewer than 200,000 clones; roughly 85% appear just once. Over 1% of the sample is taken by the ten largest. Sequencing was performed on PBMCs. The receptors here all came from a woman in her 50s in good health and CMV-seronegative.

This clone was recorded a few times. This sequence joins TRBV7-2 and TRBJ1-5; D unclear. V lost 2 bases and J lost 1, with 12 bases in between. The length of the CDR3 is 16 residues. Germline assignment: CDR1 SGHTA and CDR2 FQGNSA. The CDR3 sequence is CASSLMGTISNQPQHF. The CDR3 DNA sequence: TGTGCCAGCAGCTTAATGGGCACAATAAGCAATCAGCCCCAGCATTTT.

The chain joins TRBV28 to TRBJ2-5; 10 nucleotides line up with TRBD1. CDR3 length: 16 amino acids. With V trimmed by 3 bases and J by 5 bases, 9 bases remained unmatched. Germline loops: CDR1 MDHEN, CDR2 SYDVKM. CDR3 nucleotide sequence: TGTGCCAGCAGTTTTGGGACAGGGGTAATGCTGGAGACCCAGTACTTC. Encoded protein: CASSFGTGVMLETQYF. The full variable domain, its missing parts supplied by reference TRBV28 and TRBJ2-5, is DVKVTQSSRYLVKRTGEKVFLECVQDMDHENMFWYRQDPGLGLRLIYFSYDVKMKEKGDIPEGYSVSREKKERFSLILESASTNQTSMYLCASSFGTGVMLETQYFGPGTRLLVL.

The rearrangement uses TRBV10-3 and TRBJ2-5; weak D call: TRBD2 (7 bases). The J call is uncertain, as TRBJ2-7 better fits the DNA end. In germline, CDR1 is ENHRY, CDR2 SYGVKD. CDR3 size: 13 residues. Written as DNA, the CDR3 is TGTGCCATCAATTCGGGGGGCCCCTACGAGCAGTACTTC. Protein: CAINSGGPYEQYF.

The CDR3 reads CASSFRTGDHYGYTF. In DNA, the CDR3 is TGTGCCAGCAGTTTCAGGACAGGGGATCATTATGGCTACACCTTC. The V gene is TRBV6-5, the J gene TRBJ1-2, with TRBD1 matching over 9 bases. The J segment lost 5 bases and the V segment lost 4 bases, leaving 8 bases of the junction unmatched. The CDR3 is made up of 15 amino acids. CDR1 and CDR2 (germline): MNHEY, SVGAGI.

This chain connects TRBV4-3 to TRBJ2-3; D gene uncertain. Germline V lookup: CDR1 LGHNA, CDR2 YSLEER. Trimming took off 1 base at V and 3 bases at J, with 17 bases between the two ends. This CDR3 has 17 amino acids. CDR3 protein: CASSQAHLELPTDTQYF. The DNA of the CDR3 is TGCGCCAGCAGCCAAGCTCATTTGGAGCTCCCTACAGATACGCAGTATTTT.

The chain joins TRBV5-6 to TRBJ2-5, with 8 bases lining up with TRBD1. V lost 4 bases to trimming and J lost 2 bases; unmatched junction nucleotides: 10. Germline CDR1 is SGHDT and CDR2 is YYEEEE. The CDR3 contains 16 residues. The CDR3 sequence: CASSGRTGPKQETQYF. The DNA of the CDR3 is TGTGCCAGCAGCGGGCGGACAGGGCCGAAACAAGAGACCCAGTACTTC.

CDR3 loop: CASSYFPGGYTF. In nucleotides, the CDR3 is TGTGCCAGCAGCTATTTTCCGGGTGGCTACACCTTC. The chain has TRBV7-8 and TRBJ1-2; D unclear. Germline CDR1 is SGHVS and CDR2 is FQNEAQ. V lost 4 bases and J 7 bases, leaving 10 bases between the germline ends. There are 12 residues in the CDR3. The complete variable domain, with remaining parts taken from reference TRBV7-8 and TRBJ1-2, reads GAGVSQSPRYKVAKRGQDVALRCDPISGHVSLFWYQQALGQGPEFLTYFQNEAQLDKSGLPSDRFFAERPEGSVSTLKIQRTQQEDSAVYLCASSYFPGGYTFGSGTRLTVV.

The genes are TRBV28 and TRBJ1-4; 8 bases are shared with TRBD1. The CDR3 contains 21 residues. Germline CDR1 is MDHEN and CDR2 is SYDVKM. The V and J ends lost 5 bases and 1 base, in that order; junction bases with no gene match: 21. The CDR3: CASSPGLERGRGRQTNEKLFF. CDR3 bases: TGTGCCAGCAGTCCGGGGCTGGAGAGAGGCAGGGGGCGGCAAACTAATGAAAAACTGTTTTTT.

This chain links TRBV4-3 with TRBJ1-1; D ambiguous. The V gene lost 0 bases and the J gene lost 6 bases, with 8 bases spanning the gap. The CDR3 totals 13 residues. The germline CDR1 and CDR2 sequences are LGHNA and YSLEER. The CDR3 reads CASSQETGPEAFF. Written as DNA, the CDR3 is TGCGCCAGCAGCCAAGAAACCGGTCCTGAAGCTTTCTTT.

This chain links TRBV10-3 with TRBJ2-1, with 12 bases lining up with TRBD2. Per the germline V gene, CDR1 is ENHRY and CDR2 is SYGVKD. V gave up 4 bases and J gave up 1 base; unmatched junction bases: 14. CDR3 size: 20 residues. In nucleotides, the CDR3 is TGTGCCATCAGTGGTTCGACTAGCGGGAGCGAGGCAGGATCCTACAATGAGCAGTTCTTC. Translation gives CAISGSTSGSEAGSYNEQFF.

V and J are TRBV19 and TRBJ1-2; maybe TRBD1 (6 bases). The CDR3 consists of 13 residues. Germline loops: CDR1 LNHDA, CDR2 SQIVND (reference sequence). V lost 5 bases to trimming and J lost 1 base, with 8 bases between them. The CDR3 is CASSQQGNYGYTF. The CDR3 DNA is TGTGCCAGTAGTCAACAGGGTAACTATGGCTACACCTTC.

This rearrangement joins TRBV19 to TRBJ2-1; maybe TRBD1 (6 bases). V dropped 2 bases and J dropped 0 bases, with 8 bases sitting between them. The germline CDR1 and CDR2 sequences are LNHDA and SQIVND (reference sequence). The CDR3 is 15 residues long. The CDR3 region has the DNA TGTGCCAGTAGTATAACAGGGAGCTCCTACAATGAGCAGTTCTTC. As protein: CASSITGSSYNEQFF.

This chain uses TRBV7-2 with TRBJ2-7, with D perhaps TRBD2 (5 bases). Germline CDR1 is SGHTA and CDR2 is FQGNSA. The CDR3 is made up of 14 amino acids. V was trimmed by 1 base and J by 3 bases, leaving 10 bases between them. CDR3 residues: CASSLVLGDYEQYF. For the CDR3, the DNA is TGTGCCAGCAGCTTAGTTCTCGGGGACTACGAGCAGTACTTC. The variable domain in full, with the rest retrieved from reference TRBV7-2 and TRBJ2-7, is GAGVSQSPSNKVTEKGKDVELRCDPISGHTALYWYRQSLGQGLEFLIYFQGNSAPDKSGLPSDRFSAERTGGSVSTLTIQRTQQEDSAVYLCASSLVLGDYEQYFGPGTRLTVT.

The chain uses TRBV5-6 and TRBJ2-1; a possible D gene is TRBD1 (5 bases). The germline gives CDR1 SGHDT, CDR2 YYEEEE. V was clipped by 4 bases and J by 3 bases, with 11 bases between them. The CDR3 totals 14 residues. The CDR3 spells CASSPQGDYNEQFF. In DNA, the CDR3 is TGTGCCAGCAGCCCTCAAGGGGACTACAATGAGCAGTTCTTC.

The V call is TRBV4-1, the J call TRBJ2-2, with D possibly TRBD2 on 6 matching bases. The CDR3 is 14 amino acids. CDR1 is MGHRA and CDR2 is YSYEKL in the germline V gene. Trimming removed 8 bases at V and 3 bases at J, with 13 bases between. This CDR3 is CASGAGGYTGELFF. The CDR3 DNA is TGCGCCAGCGGCGCCGGGGGTTACACCGGGGAGCTGTTTTTT.

This clone was seen more than once but under ten times. The genes are TRBV6-4 and TRBJ2-3, with D possibly matching TRBD1 (5 bases). Germline CDR1 MRHNA, CDR2 SNTAGT. The V end was cut by 2 bases, the J end by 9 bases, with 21 bases between. The CDR3 consists of 16 residues. CDR3 DNA sequence: TGTGCCAGCAGTGACGGTCCAGCAGGGCCCCTCGACACGCAGTATTTT. Residues: CASSDGPAGPLDTQYF.

The CDR3 reads CASSMGLAGGYEQYF. In nucleotides, the CDR3 is TGTGCCAGCAGCATGGGACTAGCGGGAGGTTACGAGCAGTACTTC. The V and J genes are TRBV7-2 and TRBJ2-7; 15 positions match TRBD2. V lost 5 bases and J lost 4; bases outside the gene matches: 3. Germline CDR1 is SGHTA and CDR2 is FQGNSA. This CDR3 comprises 15 residues.

In its sample, this clone was seen a few times. The rearrangement links TRBV5-1 to TRBJ2-3; 13 positions match TRBD2. The CDR3 loop spans 18 amino acids. V lost 4 bases and J lost 5; bases outside the gene matches: 13. In germline, CDR1 is SGHRS, CDR2 YFSETQ. DNA of the CDR3: TGCGCCAGCAGCCTCGGGACTAGCGGGGCTCTCTCAGGAGATACGCAGTATTTT. Amino acids: CASSLGTSGALSGDTQYF.

This clone appeared a few times. The chain carries TRBV18 and TRBJ2-5; 9 bases line up with TRBD2. Germline CDR1 KGHSH, CDR2 LQKENI. This CDR3 is 17 amino acids long. The ends lost 1 base at V and 4 bases at J; junction bases unmatched: 10. The CDR3 sequence: CASSPLLAGVGGETQYF. Here the CDR3 DNA reads TGTGCCAGCTCACCACTGTTAGCGGGAGTAGGAGGAGAGACCCAGTACTTC.

V usage is TRBV29-1 and J usage is TRBJ2-1, with 8 nucleotides matching TRBD1. From germline, CDR1 is SQVTM and CDR2 ANQGSEA. The CDR3 loop spans 13 amino acids. V lost 7 bases to trimming and J lost 6 bases; unmatched junction nucleotides: 8. In DNA, the CDR3 is TGCAGCGGAACACAGGGGGAGGCCAATGAGCAGTTCTTC. This codes for CSGTQGEANEQFF.

This chain connects TRBV2 to TRBJ2-2; 8 positions agree with TRBD1. Germline V gives CDR1 SNHLY, CDR2 FYNNEI. V dropped 5 bases and J dropped 4; count of bases not matched to a gene: 6. The CDR3 runs to 15 residues. The chain's CDR3 is CASSPGTGATGELFF. CDR3 bases: TGTGCCAGCAGTCCCGGGACAGGTGCCACCGGGGAGCTGTTTTTT.